This entry concerns a single TCR beta chain. Assignments of participants to cohorts depended upon their own reported clinical history. The V gene's germline CDR1 is SGHNT and CDR2 YENEEA. CDR3 length: 19 residues. The V and J ends lost 4 bases and 4 bases respectively, with 26 bases between them. The sample belongs to a study of blood T cell repertoires in COVID-19. Per the authors' pipeline: Amplified reference gene primers provided the basis for estimating nucleated cell counts. The table came from immunoSEQ multiplex PCR; TCRdb's copy has only in-frame clones and leaves some out. The V and J calls and the clone size are those of that table, but D and trimming were determined from the DNA. This table holds hundreds of thousands of clones, about 83% found once.

The TCR sequence derives from a woman aged 45-59 years who had recovered from COVID-19. The sequenced material came from PBMCs or T cells enriched from blood (not recorded which). The chain employs TRBV11-3 and TRBJ1-3; the D gene is possibly TRBD1 (6 bases). The DNA of the CDR3 is TGTGCCAGCAGCTCTGGACAGTTTACCCACCAAGTCTGGGGAAACACCATATATTTT. Translation: CASSSGQFTHQVWGNTIYF.